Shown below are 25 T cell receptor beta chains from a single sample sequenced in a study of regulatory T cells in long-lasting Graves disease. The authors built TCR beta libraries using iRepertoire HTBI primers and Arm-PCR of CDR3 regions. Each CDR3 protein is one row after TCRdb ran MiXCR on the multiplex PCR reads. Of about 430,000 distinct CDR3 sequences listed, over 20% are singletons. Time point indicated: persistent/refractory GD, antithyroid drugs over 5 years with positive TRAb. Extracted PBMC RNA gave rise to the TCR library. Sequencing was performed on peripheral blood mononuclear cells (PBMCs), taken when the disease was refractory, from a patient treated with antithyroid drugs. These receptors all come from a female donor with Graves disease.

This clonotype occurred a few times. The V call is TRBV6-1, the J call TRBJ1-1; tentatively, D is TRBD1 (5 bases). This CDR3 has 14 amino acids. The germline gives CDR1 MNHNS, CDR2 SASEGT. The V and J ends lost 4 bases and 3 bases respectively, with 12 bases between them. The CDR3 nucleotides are TGTGCCAGCAGTGTCGGATGGGGGGACACTGAAGCTTTCTTT. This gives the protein CASSVGWGDTEAFF.

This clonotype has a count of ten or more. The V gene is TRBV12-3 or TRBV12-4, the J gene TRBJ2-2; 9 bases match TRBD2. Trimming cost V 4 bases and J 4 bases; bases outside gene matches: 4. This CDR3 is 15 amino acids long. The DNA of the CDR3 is TGTGCCAGCAGTTCTAGCGGGGCCATCACCGGGGAGCTGTTTTTT. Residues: CASSSSGAITGELFF.

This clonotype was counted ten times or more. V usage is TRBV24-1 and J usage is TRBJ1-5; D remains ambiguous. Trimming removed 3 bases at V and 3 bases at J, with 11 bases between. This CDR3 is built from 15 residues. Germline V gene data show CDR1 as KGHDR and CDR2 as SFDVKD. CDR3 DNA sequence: TGTGCCACCAGTGATGACGGACGTCTCAATCAGCCCCAGCATTTT. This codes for CATSDDGRLNQPQHF.

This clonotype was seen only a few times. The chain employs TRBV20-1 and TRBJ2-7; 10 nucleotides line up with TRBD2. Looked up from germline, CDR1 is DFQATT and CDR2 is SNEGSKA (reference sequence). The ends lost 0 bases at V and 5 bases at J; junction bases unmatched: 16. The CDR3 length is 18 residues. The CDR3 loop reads CSARDLTLAGVAVDEQYF. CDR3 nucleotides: TGCAGTGCTAGAGATCTCACCCTAGCGGGAGTCGCAGTTGACGAGCAGTACTTC.

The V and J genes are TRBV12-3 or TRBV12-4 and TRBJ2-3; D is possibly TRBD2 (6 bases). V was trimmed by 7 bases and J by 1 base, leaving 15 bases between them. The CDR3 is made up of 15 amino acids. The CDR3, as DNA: TGTGCCAGCAACCTTGAGGGCGGGGGCACAGATACGCAGTATTTT. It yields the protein CASNLEGGGTDTQYF.

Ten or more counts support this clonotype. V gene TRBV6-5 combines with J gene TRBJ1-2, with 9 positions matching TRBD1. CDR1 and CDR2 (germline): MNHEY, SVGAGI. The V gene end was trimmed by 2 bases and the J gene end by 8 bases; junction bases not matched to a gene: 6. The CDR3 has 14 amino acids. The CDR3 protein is CASSYQGTGLGYTF. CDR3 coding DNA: TGTGCCAGCAGTTACCAGGGGACAGGGTTGGGCTACACCTTC.

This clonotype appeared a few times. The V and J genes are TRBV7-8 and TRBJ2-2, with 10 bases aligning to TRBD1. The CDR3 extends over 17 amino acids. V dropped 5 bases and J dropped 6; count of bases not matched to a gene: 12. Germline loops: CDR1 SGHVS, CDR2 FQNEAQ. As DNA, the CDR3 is TGTGCCAGCAGCCGCGAACCGGGACAGGGGTTTGCCGGGGAGCTGTTTTTT. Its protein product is CASSREPGQGFAGELFF.

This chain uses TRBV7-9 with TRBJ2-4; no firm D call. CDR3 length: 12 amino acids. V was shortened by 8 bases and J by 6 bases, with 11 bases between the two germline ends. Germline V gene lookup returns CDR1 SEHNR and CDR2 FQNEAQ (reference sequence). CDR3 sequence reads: CASSPFGNIQYF. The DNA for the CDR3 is TGTGCCAGCTCACCGTTTGGAAACATTCAGTACTTC.

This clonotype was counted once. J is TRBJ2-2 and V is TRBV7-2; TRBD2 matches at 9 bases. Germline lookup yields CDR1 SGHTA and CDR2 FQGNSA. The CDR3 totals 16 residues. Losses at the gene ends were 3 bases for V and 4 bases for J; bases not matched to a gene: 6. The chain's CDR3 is CASSFGGGRGTGELFF. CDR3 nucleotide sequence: TGTGCCAGCAGCTTCGGGGGCGGGAGGGGCACCGGGGAGCTGTTTTTT.

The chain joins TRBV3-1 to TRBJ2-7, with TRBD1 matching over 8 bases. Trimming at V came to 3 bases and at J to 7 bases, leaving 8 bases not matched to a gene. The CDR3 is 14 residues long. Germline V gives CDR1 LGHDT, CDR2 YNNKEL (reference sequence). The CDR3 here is CASSQQGALSEQYF. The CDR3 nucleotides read TGTGCCAGCAGCCAGCAGGGGGCTCTTAGTGAGCAGTACTTC.

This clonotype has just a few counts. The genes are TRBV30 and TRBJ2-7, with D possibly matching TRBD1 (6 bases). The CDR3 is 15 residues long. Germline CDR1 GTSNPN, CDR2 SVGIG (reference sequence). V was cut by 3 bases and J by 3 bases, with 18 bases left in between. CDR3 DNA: TGTGCCTGGAGCCATAGGAGCCGGGGACACTACGAGCAGTACTTC. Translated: CAWSHRSRGHYEQYF.

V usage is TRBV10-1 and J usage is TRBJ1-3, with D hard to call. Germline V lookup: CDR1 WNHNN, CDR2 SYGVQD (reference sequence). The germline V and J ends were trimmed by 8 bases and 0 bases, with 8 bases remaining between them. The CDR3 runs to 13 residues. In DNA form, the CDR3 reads TGCGCCAGCGCCGAAAACTCTGGAAACACCATATATTTT. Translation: CASAENSGNTIYF.

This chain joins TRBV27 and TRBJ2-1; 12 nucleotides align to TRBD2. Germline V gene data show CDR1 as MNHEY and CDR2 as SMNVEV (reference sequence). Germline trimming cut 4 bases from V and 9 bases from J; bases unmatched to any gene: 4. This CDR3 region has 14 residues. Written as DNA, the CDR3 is TGTGCCAGCAGTTCCCTAGCGGGAGGGGCTGAGCAGTTCTTC. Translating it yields CASSSLAGGAEQFF.

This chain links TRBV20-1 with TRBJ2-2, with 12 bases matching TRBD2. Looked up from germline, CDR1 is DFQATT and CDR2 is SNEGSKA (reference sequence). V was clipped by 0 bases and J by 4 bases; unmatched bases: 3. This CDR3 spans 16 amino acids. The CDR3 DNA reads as TGCAGTGCTAGAGACCAGACTAGCGGGAGCACCGGGGAGCTGTTTTTT. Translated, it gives CSARDQTSGSTGELFF.

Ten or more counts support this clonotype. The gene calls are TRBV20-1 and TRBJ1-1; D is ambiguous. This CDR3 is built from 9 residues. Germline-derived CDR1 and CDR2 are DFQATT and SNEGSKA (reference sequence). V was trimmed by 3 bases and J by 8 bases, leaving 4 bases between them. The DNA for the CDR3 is TGCAGTGCTAGTACCGAAGCTTTCTTT. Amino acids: CSASTEAFF.

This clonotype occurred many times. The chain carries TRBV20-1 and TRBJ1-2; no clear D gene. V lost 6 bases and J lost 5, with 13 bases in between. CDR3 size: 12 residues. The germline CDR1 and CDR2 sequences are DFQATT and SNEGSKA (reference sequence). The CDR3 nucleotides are TGCAGTGCCATTACAGTAGGGTATGGCTACACCTTC. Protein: CSAITVGYGYTF.

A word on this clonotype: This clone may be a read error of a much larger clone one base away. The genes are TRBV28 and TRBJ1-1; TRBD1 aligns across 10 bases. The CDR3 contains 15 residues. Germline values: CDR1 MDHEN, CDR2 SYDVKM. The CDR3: CACRPRTGGGTEAFF. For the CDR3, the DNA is TGTGCCTGCAGACCACGGACAGGGGGGGGCACTGAAGCTTTCTTT.

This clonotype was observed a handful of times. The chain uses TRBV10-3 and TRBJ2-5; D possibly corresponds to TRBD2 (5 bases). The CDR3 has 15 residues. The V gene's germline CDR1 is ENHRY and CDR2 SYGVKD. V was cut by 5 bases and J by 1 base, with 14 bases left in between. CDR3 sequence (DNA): TGTGCCATCAGTCAAACTCTAGCAACCCAAGAGACCCAGTACTTC. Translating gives CAISQTLATQETQYF.

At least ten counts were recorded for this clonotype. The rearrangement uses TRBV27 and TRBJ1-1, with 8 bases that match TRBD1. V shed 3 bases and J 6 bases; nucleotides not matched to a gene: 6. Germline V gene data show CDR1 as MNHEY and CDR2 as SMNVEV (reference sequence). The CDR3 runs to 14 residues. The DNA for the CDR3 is TGTGCCAGCAGTTTTCGCAGGGGGCCGTCTGAAGCTTTCTTT. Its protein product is CASSFRRGPSEAFF.

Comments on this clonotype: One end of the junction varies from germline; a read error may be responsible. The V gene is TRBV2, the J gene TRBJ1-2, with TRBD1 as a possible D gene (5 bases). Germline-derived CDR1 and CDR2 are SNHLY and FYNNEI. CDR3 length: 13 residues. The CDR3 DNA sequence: TGTGCCAGCGGTGAAGACAGATTCTATGGCTACACCTTC. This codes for CASGEDRFYGYTF.

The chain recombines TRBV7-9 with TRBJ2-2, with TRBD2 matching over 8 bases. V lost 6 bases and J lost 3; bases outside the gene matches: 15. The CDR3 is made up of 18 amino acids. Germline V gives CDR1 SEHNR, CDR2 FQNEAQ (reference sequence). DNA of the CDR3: TGTGCCAGCAGGGGATACCTAGCGGGTGTTTTTGACACCGGGGAGCTGTTTTTT. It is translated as CASRGYLAGVFDTGELFF.

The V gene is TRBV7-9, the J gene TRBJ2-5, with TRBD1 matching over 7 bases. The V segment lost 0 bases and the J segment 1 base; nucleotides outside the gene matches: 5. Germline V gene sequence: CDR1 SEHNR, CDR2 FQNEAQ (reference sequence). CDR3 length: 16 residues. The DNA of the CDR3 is TGTGCCAGCAGCTTAGCCCGGACAGGAGGCCAAGAGACCCAGTACTTC. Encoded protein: CASSLARTGGQETQYF. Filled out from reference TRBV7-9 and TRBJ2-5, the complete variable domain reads DTGVSQNPRHKITKRGQNVTFRCDPISEHNRLYWYRQTLGQGPEFLTYFQNEAQLEKSRLLSDRFSAERPKGSFSTLEIQRTEQGDSAMYLCASSLARTGGQETQYFGPGTRLLVL.

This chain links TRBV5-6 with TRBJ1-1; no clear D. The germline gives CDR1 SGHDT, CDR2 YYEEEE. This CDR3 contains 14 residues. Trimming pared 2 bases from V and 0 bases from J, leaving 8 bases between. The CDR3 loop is CASSFGRLNTEAFF. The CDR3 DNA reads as TGTGCCAGCAGCTTTGGACGGCTGAACACTGAAGCTTTCTTT.

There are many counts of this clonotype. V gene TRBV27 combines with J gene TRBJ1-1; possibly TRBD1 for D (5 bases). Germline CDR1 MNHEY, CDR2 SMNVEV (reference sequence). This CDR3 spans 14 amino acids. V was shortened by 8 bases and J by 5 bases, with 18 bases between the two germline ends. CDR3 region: CASSMGVRVTEAFF. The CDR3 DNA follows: TGTGCCAGCTCGATGGGGGTCAGGGTTACTGAAGCTTTCTTT.

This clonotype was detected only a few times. CDR3 bases: TGTGCCAGCAGCTTTGGGGCGGCGGGTGGAGAGACCCAGTACTTC. This sequence encodes CASSFGAAGGETQYF. This chain joins TRBV7-9 and TRBJ2-5; D tentatively reads TRBD1 or TRBD2 (5 bases each). V was trimmed by 3 bases and J by 4 bases, leaving 15 bases between them. The CDR3 has 15 residues. Germline V gene data show CDR1 as SEHNR and CDR2 as FQNEAQ (reference sequence).